What follows describes a single T cell receptor beta chain. Residents of about two dozen US areas, aged about 18 to 95 years, made up the participants. Up to 2 weeks before entering the study, exposed participants had met a COVID-19 case. The sample originates from a study of blood T cell repertoires in COVID-19. Across the whole study: Some COVID-19 samples were acute and others convalescent; all came from the United States, Italy and Spain.

The germline V gene encodes CDR1 LNHDA and CDR2 SQIVND (reference sequence). V lost 11 bases, J lost 2 bases, and 12 bases lay in between. This CDR3 is 13 amino acids long. Methods used by the authors: From reference gene primer amplification, estimates of nucleated cell counts were derived. The assay was immunoSEQ multiplex PCR, and TCRdb's table has in-frame clones only and misses some. V and J calls and clone size are copied from that table; D and trimming were computed from the DNA. The sample has under 250,000 clones, over 75% seen once. This clonotype originated in a woman aged 25 to 39 who had been exposed to COVID-19. The sample consisted of PBMCs or T cells enriched from blood (not recorded which). V and J are TRBV19 and TRBJ2-2; the D gene is possibly TRBD1 (5 bases). CDR3 in DNA: TGTGCCCTCAAAGACAGAAACACCGGGGAGCTGTTTTTT. Translating it yields CALKDRNTGELFF.